This TCR beta chain stems from a study of shared T cell receptors in the human thymus. Germline CDR1 SEHNR, CDR2 FQNEAQ (reference sequence). The CDR3 contains 17 residues. With V trimmed by 5 bases and J by 0 bases, 4 bases remained unmatched. This clone was detected once. Measured with immunoSEQ multiplex PCR; TCRdb has only the in-frame clones, and not every one. The sample gives about 380,000 clones, around 93% of which show up once; roughly 0.02% is in the top ten. The specimen sequenced was thymocytes. This clonotype was obtained from a human donor. The chain combines TRBV7-9 with TRBJ2-1; TRBD2 aligns across 13 bases. The CDR3, as DNA: TGTGCCAGCAGCCAAGGACTAGCGGGAGCCTCCTACAATGAGCAGTTCTTC. This translates into CASSQGLAGASYNEQFF.